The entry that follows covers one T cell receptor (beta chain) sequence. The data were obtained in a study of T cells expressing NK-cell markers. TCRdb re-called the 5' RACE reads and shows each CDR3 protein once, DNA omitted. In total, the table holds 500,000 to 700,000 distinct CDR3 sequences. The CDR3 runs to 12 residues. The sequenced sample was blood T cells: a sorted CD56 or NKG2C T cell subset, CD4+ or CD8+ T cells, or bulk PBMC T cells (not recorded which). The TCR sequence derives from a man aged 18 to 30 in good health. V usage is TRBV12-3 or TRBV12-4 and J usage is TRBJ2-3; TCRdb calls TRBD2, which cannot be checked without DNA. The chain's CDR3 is CASTRGPDTQYF.